These T cell receptor beta chains were read from a single sample in a study of blood T cell repertoires in COVID-19. Profiling relied on immunoSEQ multiplex PCR, and the TCRdb table lists in-frame clones only, not all of them. The profile shows about 300,000 clones, about 87% of them singletons. The sample taken for sequencing was peripheral blood. The source of these receptors is a woman aged 25 to 45 with COVID-19, enrolled during active disease. The CDR3 runs from the conserved cysteine through the conserved F or W. The order of the fields is CDR3 length, clone size, D gene, V gene, J gene, CDR3 protein, CDR3 DNA. A D gene is named only where the DNA matches it firmly. For some rows the clone size is stated as once, few or many, or as a class when expanded; others skip it.

length: 17; size: -; D: -; V: TRBV2; J: TRBJ1-1; CDR3: CASTWTDQATMNTEAFF; DNA: TGTGCCAGCACGTGGACAGACCAAGCAACGATGAACACTGAAGCTTTCTTT
length: 12; size: -; D: -; V: TRBV12-3/TRBV12-4; J: TRBJ1-2; CDR3: CASSDNLGGYTF; DNA: TGTGCCAGCAGTGACAATCTTGGTGGCTACACCTTC
length: 13; size: -; D: -; V: TRBV6-1; J: TRBJ1-2; CDR3: CASSEVIVRGYTF; DNA: TGTGCCAGCAGTGAAGTTATAGTGCGAGGCTACACCTTC
length: 15; size: -; D: -; V: TRBV10-3; J: TRBJ1-6; CDR3: CAISEGRGVFSPLHF; DNA: TGTGCCATCAGTGAGGGACGGGGTGTTTTTTCACCCCTCCACTTT
length: 21; size: -; D: -; V: TRBV15; J: TRBJ1-6; CDR3: CATSRDRLVYNRDGFNSPLHF; DNA: TGTGCCACCAGCAGAGATCGTCTGGTGTACAACAGGGACGGATTTAATTCACCCCTCCACTTT
length: 13; size: -; D: TRBD1; V: TRBV9; J: TRBJ1-6; CDR3: CASSGGQNSPLHF; DNA: TGTGCCAGCAGCGGGGGACAGAACTCACCCCTCCACTTT
length: 17; size: -; D: -; V: TRBV7-2; J: TRBJ2-6; CDR3: CASSLAIPVSGANVLTF; DNA: TGTGCCAGCAGCTTAGCGATACCAGTCTCTGGGGCCAACGTCCTGACTTTC
length: 13; size: few; D: -; V: TRBV27; J: TRBJ1-1; CDR3: CASSSGMNTEAFF; DNA: TGTGCCAGCAGTTCGGGGATGAACACTGAAGCTTTCTTT
length: 15; size: -; D: TRBD1; V: TRBV5-6; J: TRBJ1-6; CDR3: CASNRQGVKNSPLHF; DNA: TGTGCCAGCAACCGGCAGGGGGTAAAGAATTCACCCCTCCACTTT
length: 12; size: -; D: -; V: TRBV7-2; J: TRBJ2-2; CDR3: CASSSRWGELFF; DNA: TGTGCCAGCAGCAGCCGGTGGGGGGAGCTGTTTTTT
length: 15; size: -; D: TRBD1; V: TRBV2; J: TRBJ1-3; CDR3: CASSEMTGPGNTIYF; DNA: TGTGCCAGCAGTGAAATGACAGGGCCAGGAAACACCATATATTTT
length: 12; size: -; D: -; V: TRBV11-3; J: TRBJ2-5; CDR3: CASSLAPETQYF; DNA: TGTGCCAGCAGCTTAGCCCCGGAGACCCAGTACTTC
length: 15; size: -; D: -; V: TRBV19; J: TRBJ1-3; CDR3: CASTPGWGAGNTIYF; DNA: TGTGCCAGTACCCCCGGGTGGGGGGCTGGAAACACCATATATTTT
length: 16; size: -; D: TRBD1; V: TRBV5-5; J: TRBJ1-2; CDR3: CASSLRTGGGDYGYTF; DNA: TGTGCCAGCAGCTTGCGAACAGGGGGAGGAGACTATGGCTACACCTTC
length: 12; size: -; D: -; V: TRBV3-1/TRBV3-2; J: TRBJ1-4; CDR3: CASSPGGEKLFF; DNA: TGTGCCAGCAGCCCTGGAGGGGAAAAACTGTTTTTT
length: 17; size: -; D: TRBD2; V: TRBV15; J: TRBJ2-2; CDR3: CATSRSGLDTLTGELFF; DNA: TGTGCCACCAGCAGATCGGGACTAGATACTCTCACCGGGGAGCTGTTTTTT
length: 17; size: -; D: -; V: TRBV18; J: TRBJ2-2; CDR3: CASSPFSQGGNTGELFF; DNA: TGTGCCAGCTCACCGTTCAGCCAGGGCGGGAACACCGGGGAGCTGTTTTTT
length: 13; size: few; D: TRBD1; V: TRBV18; J: TRBJ1-2; CDR3: CASGGQGGYGYTF; DNA: TGTGCCAGCGGGGGACAGGGAGGCTATGGCTACACCTTC
length: 15; size: -; D: -; V: TRBV4-1; J: TRBJ2-4; CDR3: CASSQDRAGKDIQYF; DNA: TGCGCCAGCAGCCAAGATAGAGCAGGGAAAGACATTCAGTACTTC
length: 15; size: -; D: -; V: TRBV18; J: TRBJ1-2; CDR3: CASSPSGDSAYGYTF; DNA: TGTGCCAGCTCACCTTCCGGCGACAGCGCCTATGGCTACACCTTC
length: 15; size: once; D: TRBD1; V: TRBV18; J: TRBJ2-1; CDR3: CASSPPGQGYDEQFF; DNA: TGTGCCAGCTCACCGCCGGGACAGGGATATGATGAGCAGTTCTTC
length: 14; size: -; D: -; V: TRBV24-1; J: TRBJ1-2; CDR3: CATSDLNRSYGYTF; DNA: TGTGCCACCAGTGATTTGAACAGATCCTATGGCTACACCTTC
length: 17; size: -; D: -; V: TRBV20-1; J: TRBJ1-6; CDR3: CSASSGGDLLGNSPLHF; DNA: TGCAGTGCTAGTTCTGGGGGGGACTTATTGGGTAATTCACCCCTCCACTTT
length: 15; size: -; D: -; V: TRBV2; J: TRBJ2-1; CDR3: CASSEGGLSYNEQFF; DNA: TGTGCCAGCAGTGAAGGAGGGCTCTCCTACAATGAGCAGTTCTTC
length: 15; size: -; D: -; V: TRBV6-1; J: TRBJ1-2; CDR3: CASSEGGGNLYGYTF; DNA: TGTGCCAGCAGTGAAGGGGGCGGTAATCTCTATGGCTACACCTTC
length: 14; size: -; D: -; V: TRBV6-2/TRBV6-3; J: TRBJ2-2; CDR3: CASSYGRDTGELFF; DNA: TGTGCCAGCAGTTATGGCAGGGACACCGGGGAGCTGTTTTTT
length: 14; size: -; D: -; V: TRBV29-1; J: TRBJ1-3; CDR3: CSVELAFSGNTIYF; DNA: TGCAGCGTTGAACTGGCATTCTCTGGAAACACCATATATTTT
length: 13; size: -; D: TRBD1; V: TRBV28; J: TRBJ1-1; CDR3: CAATPGQGLRAFF; DNA: TGTGCCGCCACGCCGGGACAGGGTCTTCGGGCTTTCTTT
length: 14; size: -; D: -; V: TRBV4-3; J: TRBJ2-1; CDR3: CASSQEPLTNEQFF; DNA: TGCGCCAGCAGCCAAGAACCCCTAACCAATGAGCAGTTCTTC
length: 14; size: -; D: -; V: TRBV7-8; J: TRBJ1-5; CDR3: CASSRDGSNQPQHF; DNA: TGTGCCAGCAGCAGAGACGGTAGCAATCAGCCCCAGCATTTT
length: 15; size: -; D: TRBD1; V: TRBV24-1; J: TRBJ1-5; CDR3: CATSDRSGGGQPQHF; DNA: TGTGCCACCAGTGACCGGTCAGGGGGCGGGCAGCCCCAGCATTTT
length: 15; size: -; D: TRBD1; V: TRBV5-6; J: TRBJ2-2; CDR3: CASSFRDRQTGELFF; DNA: TGTGCCAGCAGCTTTCGGGACAGGCAAACCGGGGAGCTGTTTTTT
length: 14; size: -; D: TRBD2; V: TRBV9; J: TRBJ2-1; CDR3: CASSRGGDYNEQFF; DNA: TGTGCCAGCAGCCGCGGGGGGGACTACAATGAGCAGTTCTTC
length: 13; size: -; D: -; V: TRBV19; J: TRBJ2-5; CDR3: CASSIDQGETQYF; DNA: TGTGCCAGTAGTATAGATCAGGGGGAGACCCAGTACTTC
length: 14; size: -; D: -; V: TRBV7-8; J: TRBJ1-2; CDR3: CASSGRTGNYGYTF; DNA: TGTGCCAGCAGCGGGCGAACAGGGAACTATGGCTACACCTTC
length: 14; size: -; D: TRBD2; V: TRBV2; J: TRBJ2-7; CDR3: CASTQLAGGYEQYF; DNA: TGTGCCAGCACTCAACTAGCGGGGGGTTACGAGCAGTACTTC
length: 16; size: -; D: TRBD1; V: TRBV14; J: TRBJ1-2; CDR3: CASSQTRTGGGYGYTF; DNA: TGTGCCAGCAGCCAAACCCGGACAGGGGGCGGGTATGGCTACACCTTC
length: 15; size: -; D: -; V: TRBV7-8; J: TRBJ1-5; CDR3: CASSLGASGFGAQHF; DNA: TGTGCCAGCAGCTTAGGAGCCAGCGGTTTCGGTGCCCAGCATTTT
length: 14; size: -; D: -; V: TRBV19; J: TRBJ2-1; CDR3: CASSIVGGNNEQFF; DNA: TGTGCCAGTAGTATAGTTGGAGGGAACAATGAGCAGTTCTTC
length: 13; size: -; D: -; V: TRBV15; J: TRBJ2-7; CDR3: CATSGTNSYEQYF; DNA: TGTGCCACCAGCGGGACAAACTCCTACGAGCAGTACTTC
length: 14; size: -; D: TRBD2; V: TRBV18; J: TRBJ2-5; CDR3: CASSPTSGVETQYF; DNA: TGTGCCAGCTCACCGACTAGCGGGGTAGAGACCCAGTACTTC
length: 15; size: -; D: -; V: TRBV7-9; J: TRBJ2-7; CDR3: CASSTRDSGPYEQYF; DNA: TGTGCCAGCAGCACACGCGACAGTGGGCCCTACGAGCAGTACTTC
length: 14; size: -; D: -; V: TRBV5-1; J: TRBJ1-2; CDR3: CASGTGTTSLLYTF; DNA: TGCGCCAGCGGAACCGGGACAACCAGTTTGCTCTACACCTTC
length: 12; size: once; D: -; V: TRBV3-1/TRBV3-2; J: TRBJ2-2; CDR3: CASGADDGELFF; DNA: TGTGCCAGCGGGGCGGACGACGGGGAGCTGTTTTTT
length: 15; size: -; D: -; V: TRBV7-8; J: TRBJ2-1; CDR3: CASSFTGGAYNEQFF; DNA: TGTGCCAGCAGTTTTACAGGGGGGGCCTACAATGAGCAGTTCTTC
length: 14; size: -; D: -; V: TRBV7-9; J: TRBJ1-2; CDR3: CASSLGTTNYGYTF; DNA: TGTGCCAGCAGCTTAGGGACTACTAACTATGGCTACACCTTC
length: 13; size: -; D: -; V: TRBV19; J: TRBJ2-5; CDR3: CASSFDSEETQYF; DNA: TGTGCCAGTAGCTTTGACAGCGAAGAGACCCAGTACTTC
length: 14; size: few; D: -; V: TRBV14; J: TRBJ1-1; CDR3: CASSQPRVNTEAFF; DNA: TGTGCCAGCAGCCAACCCAGGGTGAACACTGAAGCTTTCTTT
length: 15; size: -; D: -; V: TRBV5-5; J: TRBJ1-2; CDR3: CASTPTGHPNYGYTF; DNA: TGTGCCAGCACCCCCACGGGACATCCTAACTATGGCTACACCTTC
length: 15; size: -; D: TRBD1; V: TRBV6-5; J: TRBJ1-6; CDR3: CASNNRQGPGSPLHF; DNA: TGTGCCAGCAACAATCGACAGGGTCCAGGCTCACCCCTCCACTTT
length: 15; size: -; D: TRBD1; V: TRBV27; J: TRBJ1-2; CDR3: CASSLSRTGSEGYTF; DNA: TGTGCCAGCAGTTTATCACGGACAGGGTCTGAAGGCTACACCTTC